The 18 T cell receptor beta chains listed next were all sequenced from one sample in a study of T and B cells in COVID-19 patients (dated by TCRdb to 2018 to 2020). Sequencing used an Illumina MiSeq. Multiplex PCR with BIOMED2 TRB-A/B primer pools was used to amplify the TRB rearrangements. Starting from the raw public reads, TCRdb applied fastp trimming at Q25, assembled clones with MiXCR and retained in-frame beta chains. Identical CDR3 protein sequences are pooled into one entry, listed with their most common genes and DNA. In all, the sample holds around 13,000 distinct CDR3 sequences, and about 25% of those were seen once. The ten largest clones take up about 4.1% of the sample. Genomic DNA extracted from blood was used in amounts of about 250-550 ng for amplification of TRB repertoires. The sample was blood. The source of these receptors is a human donor who had recovered from COVID-19.

Sample share makes this clonotype medium-sized. The chain links TRBV18 to TRBJ2-3; TRBD1 might be the D (6 bases). Per germline, CDR1 KGHSH and CDR2 LQKENI. The CDR3 runs 16 residues. V dropped 0 bases and J dropped 0 bases, with 10 bases sitting between them. CDR3: CASSPPDRASTDTQYF. For the CDR3, the DNA is TGTGCCAGCTCACCACCGGACAGAGCTAGCACAGATACGCAGTATTTT. Full variable domain (outside the CDR3, taken from reference TRBV18 and TRBJ2-3): NAGVMQNPRHLVRRRGQEARLRCSPMKGHSHVYWYRQLPEEGLKFMVYLQKENIIDESGMPKERFSAEFPKEGPSILRIQQVVRGDSAAYFCASSPPDRASTDTQYFGPGTRLTVL.

This clonotype was counted only a few times. V usage is TRBV7-9 and J usage is TRBJ2-3, with 14 bases identical to TRBD2. V was pared by 2 bases and J by 4 bases, with 2 bases of the junction left unmatched. Germline V gives CDR1 SEHNR, CDR2 FQNEAQ (reference sequence). The CDR3 is 16 amino acids. The CDR3 sequence is CASSLRLAGGSDTQYF. The DNA for the CDR3 is TGTGCCAGCAGCTTAAGACTAGCGGGGGGGTCAGATACGCAGTATTTT.

Only a few counts were recorded for this clonotype. The genes are TRBV6-5 and TRBJ1-1, with D possibly being TRBD1 (5 bases). In germline, CDR1 is MNHEY, CDR2 SVGAGI. The V gene lost 4 bases and the J gene lost 0 bases, with 9 bases spanning the gap. The CDR3 totals 14 residues. CDR3 nucleotides: TGTGCCAGCAGTTGGGGGGAACTGAACACTGAAGCTTTCTTT. This gives the protein CASSWGELNTEAFF.

By share, this clonotype ranks as medium-sized. The rearrangement links TRBV19 to TRBJ2-1; D may match TRBD1 or TRBD2 (5 bases each). V was pared by 9 bases and J by 6 bases, with 15 bases between. Germline assignment: CDR1 LNHDA and CDR2 SQIVND (reference sequence). The CDR3 runs to 13 residues. CDR3 region: CASGTGFFNEQFF. In DNA form, the CDR3 reads TGTGCCAGCGGGACGGGTTTTTTCAATGAGCAGTTCTTC.

V and J are TRBV19 and TRBJ1-1; D may be TRBD1 (6 bases). The germline V gene encodes CDR1 LNHDA and CDR2 SQIVND (reference sequence). The CDR3 covers 13 residues. V was clipped by 7 bases and J by 4 bases, with 13 bases between them. The CDR3 bases are TGTGCCAGTACTGTGCTCAGGGGCACTGAAGCTTTCTTT. Translating it yields CASTVLRGTEAFF.

The CDR3 loop is CSARGGEAGGPAETQYF. CDR3 DNA: TGCAGTGCTAGAGGAGGGGAAGCGGGGGGGCCAGCGGAGACCCAGTACTTC. The rearrangement links TRBV20-1 to TRBJ2-5; TRBD2 matches 10 bases. Germline V gene data show CDR1 as DFQATT and CDR2 as SNEGSKA (reference sequence). This CDR3 contains 17 residues. V trimming: 1 base; J trimming: 5 bases; junction bases outside the gene matches: 13.

This clonotype was detected a few times. The V and J genes are TRBV5-1 and TRBJ1-3; D is possibly TRBD1 (6 bases). Between the trimmed V and J ends, which lost 4 bases and 4 bases, there was a span of 15 bases. This CDR3 comprises 15 residues. Germline values: CDR1 SGHRS, CDR2 YFSETQ. CDR3 amino acids: CASSSDGGRGNTIYF. The CDR3 DNA reads TGCGCCAGCAGCAGCGACGGGGGGCGAGGAAACACCATATATTTT. Full variable domain (outside the CDR3, taken from reference TRBV5-1 and TRBJ1-3): KAGVTQTPRYLIKTRGQQVTLSCSPISGHRSVSWYQQTPGQGLQFLFEYFSETQRNKGNFPGRFSGRQFSNSRSEMNVSTLELGDSALYLCASSSDGGRGNTIYFGEGSWLTVV.

This clonotype was counted ten times or more. The rearrangement links TRBV6-6 to TRBJ2-7; D gene uncertain. The CDR3 contains 14 residues. Germline V gene lookup returns CDR1 MNHNY and CDR2 SVGAGI (reference sequence). Trimming removed 2 bases from V and 3 bases from J, with 11 bases in between. Here the CDR3 DNA reads TGTGCCAGCAGTTACGGGCCCCCCGTCTACGAGCAGTACTTC. Amino acids: CASSYGPPVYEQYF.

This clonotype has a count of ten or more. The J gene is TRBJ2-7, the V gene TRBV6-5, with 9 bases aligning to TRBD1. The CDR3 length is 13 residues. J lost 5 bases, V lost 8 bases, and 7 bases had no gene match. Germline CDR1 MNHEY, CDR2 SVGAGI. CDR3 bases: TGTGCCAGCTGGGGGACAGGGCTCCACGAGCAGTACTTC. Encoded protein: CASWGTGLHEQYF.

By sample fraction, this clonotype is medium-sized. The rearrangement joins TRBV29-1 to TRBJ2-3; TRBD1 or TRBD2 may be the D gene (5 bases each). Per the germline V gene, CDR1 is SQVTM and CDR2 is ANQGSEA. This CDR3 spans 13 amino acids. V was shortened by 4 bases and J by 7 bases, with 15 bases between the two germline ends. CDR3 sequence reads: CSVGWGSENTQYF. Here the CDR3 DNA reads TGCAGCGTTGGGTGGGGGTCCGAGAATACGCAGTATTTT.

The V gene is TRBV9, the J gene TRBJ2-2; D unclear. CDR1 is SGDLS, CDR2 YYNGEE, per germline. Trimming pared 4 bases from V and 2 bases from J, leaving 12 bases between. The CDR3 sequence is 15 residues long. This CDR3 reads CASSHRTSNTGELFF. CDR3 coding DNA: TGTGCCAGCAGCCATCGGACCTCAAACACCGGGGAGCTGTTTTTT.

Many counts were recorded for this clonotype. The chain recombines TRBV5-6 with TRBJ2-7, with TRBD1 matching over 7 bases. The junction had 9 bases not matched to a gene; V was cut back by 0 bases and J by 3 bases. Germline assignment: CDR1 SGHDT and CDR2 YYEEEE. CDR3 length equals 16 residues. As DNA, the CDR3 is TGTGCCAGCAGCTTGGAGGGACAGCCAAGAATCTACGAGCAGTACTTC. Translated, it gives CASSLEGQPRIYEQYF.

This sequence joins TRBV4-2 and TRBJ2-6; D gene ambiguous. Germline CDR1 is LGHNA and CDR2 is YNFKEQ. This CDR3 is 15 amino acids long. Deletions cut 0 bases from V and 0 bases from J, with 3 bases between. The CDR3 reads CASSQDNSGANVLTF. CDR3 in DNA: TGTGCCAGCAGCCAAGACAACTCTGGGGCCAACGTCCTGACTTTC.

This chain uses TRBV7-6 with TRBJ1-5; D is ambiguous. The V gene lost 5 bases and the J gene lost 8 bases, with 10 bases spanning the gap. Germline loops: CDR1 SGHVS, CDR2 FNYEAQ. The CDR3 is 12 residues long. The CDR3 protein is CASSGEGEPQHF. CDR3 bases: TGTGCCAGCAGCGGGGAGGGTGAGCCCCAGCATTTT.

This clonotype was picked up a small number of times. The chain is built from TRBV5-1 and TRBJ2-2; 8 nucleotides align to TRBD2. V lost 4 bases and J lost 5; bases outside the gene matches: 16. This CDR3 is 18 amino acids long. Looked up from germline, CDR1 is SGHRS and CDR2 is YFSETQ. CDR3 nucleotide sequence: TGCGCCAGCAGCCCCTATTATCGAACTAGCGGTGGGACCGGGGAGCTGTTTTTT. Translating it yields CASSPYYRTSGGTGELFF.

This clonotype was found many times. The genes are TRBV6-1 and TRBJ2-7; D call uncertain. The CDR3 sequence is 15 residues long. The germline gives CDR1 MNHNS, CDR2 SASEGT. The ends were cut back, 0 bases at V and 0 bases at J, with 9 bases in the middle. The CDR3 region is CASSEARRDSYEQYF. The DNA for the CDR3 is TGTGCCAGCAGTGAAGCCCGGCGCGACTCCTACGAGCAGTACTTC.

This clonotype was observed a few times. The J gene is TRBJ1-5, the V gene TRBV12-3 or TRBV12-4, with D uncertain. The V gene lost 2 bases and the J gene lost 4 bases, with 0 bases spanning the gap. There are 11 residues in the CDR3. The CDR3 sequence: CASSLNQPQHF. CDR3 in DNA: TGTGCCAGCAGTTTAAATCAGCCCCAGCATTTT.

This clonotype appeared many times. This chain links TRBV6-4 with TRBJ2-2; D not resolved. The germline V gene encodes CDR1 MRHNA and CDR2 SNTAGT. The CDR3 is 13 residues long. V was trimmed by 4 bases and J by 0 bases, leaving 3 bases between them. Here the CDR3 reads CASSAANTGELFF. The CDR3 coding sequence is TGTGCCAGCAGTGCCGCGAACACCGGGGAGCTGTTTTTT.